This TCR beta chain is drawn from a study of T-cell reconstitution after alpha-beta-depleted transplantation in children. Study observations and caveats: Diversity of TCRbeta at day 60 was high in some patients, arising from surviving recipient T cells and thymic progenitors. Expanded graft clones, several hundred of them, were reportedly the source of alpha-beta T cells about two months after transplant. Diversity and T-cell counts at one year after transplant derived mostly from new T cells.

The CDR3 extends over 13 amino acids. Germline loops: CDR1 DFQATT, CDR2 SNEGSKA (reference sequence). The ends were cut back, 0 bases at V and 16 bases at J, with 19 bases in the middle. Preparation of the TCRbeta library was carried out with unique molecular identifiers. A single record per CDR3 protein comes from TCRdb applying MiXCR to the PCR reads. The sample comprises roughly 400,000 distinct CDR3 sequences, 43% of which are singletons, and 27% rests with the top ten. In regard to this clonotype: The antigen remains undetermined.

Sequences were derived from PBMCs, sampled before TCRalphabeta/CD19-depleted stem cell transplant. This chain connects TRBV20-1 to TRBJ1-5; D unclear. The TCR was taken from a girl aged 2-10 years with aplastic anemia, due to receive a stem cell transplant. CDR3 amino acids: CSARDGFGIAEHF. CDR3 bases: TGCAGTGCTAGAGATGGCTTCGGAATCGCGGAACATTTT.